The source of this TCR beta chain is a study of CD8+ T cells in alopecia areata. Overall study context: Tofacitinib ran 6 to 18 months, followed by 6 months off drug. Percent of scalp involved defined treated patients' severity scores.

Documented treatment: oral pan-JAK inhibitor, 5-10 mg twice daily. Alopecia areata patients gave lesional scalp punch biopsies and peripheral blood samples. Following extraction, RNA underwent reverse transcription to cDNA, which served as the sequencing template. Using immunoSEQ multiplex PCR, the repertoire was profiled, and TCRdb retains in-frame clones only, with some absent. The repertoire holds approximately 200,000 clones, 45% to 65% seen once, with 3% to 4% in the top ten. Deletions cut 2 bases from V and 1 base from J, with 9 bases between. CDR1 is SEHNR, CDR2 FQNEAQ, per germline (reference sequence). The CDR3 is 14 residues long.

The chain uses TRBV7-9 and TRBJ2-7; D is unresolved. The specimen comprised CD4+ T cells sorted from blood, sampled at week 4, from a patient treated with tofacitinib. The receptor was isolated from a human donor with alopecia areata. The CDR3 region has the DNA TGTGCCAGCAGCTTAAGACTGGGATCCTACGAGCAGTACTTC. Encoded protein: CASSLRLGSYEQYF.